This T cell receptor (beta chain) was sequenced for a study of cytomegalovirus exposure and HLA in healthy donors. Germline V lookup: CDR1 SEHNR, CDR2 FQNEAQ (reference sequence). V was clipped by 9 bases and J by 8 bases; unmatched bases: 10. The CDR3 consists of 13 residues. Use of 60 Vbeta and 13 Jbeta primers characterized the PCR. This table comes from immunoSEQ multiplex PCR, and its TCRdb copy is limited to in-frame clones, with some not included. Seen here are around 280,000 clones, 85% to 90% observed once, and the top ten hold about 2.3%. Sequencing used PBMCs. This sequence joins TRBV7-9 and TRBJ1-2, with TRBD1 identical over 9 bases. The TCR comes from a young woman in good health and CMV-seronegative. The DNA of the CDR3 is TGTGCCAGTGTACAGGGGGCTCTAGACGGCTACACCTTC. It specifies CASVQGALDGYTF.